The T cell receptor beta chain described here comes from a study of shared clonotypes between healthy human individuals. This CDR3 region has 15 residues. CDR1 is ENHRY and CDR2 is SYGVKD in the germline V gene. Trimming shortened V by 8 bases and J by 6 bases, and 22 bases separated the two germline ends. Assay used: immunoSEQ multiplex PCR; TCRdb lists only in-frame clones, some missing. The sample has a few million clones; approximately 95% are singletons. Donors were healthy HIV-negative adults without recently reported acute infections or vaccinations. This TCR was sampled from a man aged 18 to 35 in good health. Some clones in this sample may be carry-over from other donors' samples. V gene TRBV10-3 combines with J gene TRBJ1-2; D is perhaps TRBD1 (5 bases). Sequences were obtained from naive CD4+ T cells from PBMCs. Subset: CD45RA+ positively selected. In DNA, the CDR3 is TGTGCCATCCTTGTCCAGGGAAAAGAGGGCGATGGCTACACCTTC. This translates into CAILVQGKEGDGYTF.